These T cell receptor beta chains were read from a single sample in a study of blood T cell repertoires in COVID-19. Assay used: immunoSEQ multiplex PCR; TCRdb lists only in-frame clones, some missing. The profile shows 85,000 to 100,000 clones, roughly 83% of them singletons. Sequencing used peripheral blood. Receptors originate from an older woman with acute or convalescent COVID-19. CDR3s include the opening cysteine and the closing phenylalanine or tryptophan. The D gene is left open where the match is weak. Size values are once, few and many counts, or a class for expanded clones, and some rows have none.

-	TRBV1	-	TRBJ1-6	TGCACCAGCAGCCTTGCCGGGACAGGGCCCCCTCGTCTCCACTTT	CTSSLAGTGPPRLHF
few	TRBV7-2	TRBD1	TRBJ1-6	TGTGCCAGCAGCTTAATAGGACAGGGAAGTAGTTCACCCCTCCACTTT	CASSLIGQGSSSPLHF
once	TRBV3-1/TRBV3-2	-	TRBJ1-2	TGTGCCAGCAGCCGGGGTGGGGCAGGGCATGGCTACACCTTC	CASSRGGAGHGYTF
once	TRBV30	TRBD1	TRBJ1-6	TGTGCCTGGAGTCCGACAGGGGAAAATTCACCCCTCCACTTT	CAWSPTGENSPLHF
-	TRBV12-3/TRBV12-4	TRBD2	TRBJ2-1	TGTGCCAGCAGTGGGAGCGGGGGTGATGAGCAGTTCTTC	CASSGSGGDEQFF
-	TRBV4-1	-	TRBJ2-7	TGCGCCAGCAGCCAAGACAGGGCGGGGTACGAGCAGTACTTC	CASSQDRAGYEQYF
-	TRBV11-3	-	TRBJ1-3	TGTGCCAGCAGCTTAGGACCAGGTTTTGGAAACACCATATATTTT	CASSLGPGFGNTIYF
-	TRBV6-2/TRBV6-3	-	TRBJ1-5	TGTGCCAGCAGTTACACTAGTATCCAGCCCCAGCATTTT	CASSYTSIQPQHF
-	TRBV5-1	-	TRBJ1-1	TGCGCCAGCAGCCCGGAGGTGGGTTTTACTGAAGCTTTCTTT	CASSPEVGFTEAFF
-	TRBV5-4	-	TRBJ1-4	TGTGCCAGCAGCCCAGCGCCAGGGGCGGAGGAAAAACTGTTTTTT	CASSPAPGAEEKLFF
-	TRBV5-4	-	TRBJ1-1	TGTGCCAGCACCGGGGGAGTGCTCCGGAACACTGAAGCTTTCTTT	CASTGGVLRNTEAFF
-	TRBV3-1/TRBV3-2	-	TRBJ1-1	TGTGCCAGCAGCCAAGAGGGCGGGGTGAACACTGAAGCTTTCTTT	CASSQEGGVNTEAFF
-	TRBV19	-	TRBJ1-1	TGTGCCAGTAGCCCCCAGCAGGGGAGACCTGAAGCTTTCTTT	CASSPQQGRPEAFF
-	TRBV28	TRBD1	TRBJ2-2	TGTGCCAGCACCATTAACAGGGGAGGGGACAGGGGGTCGAACACCGGGGAGCTGTTTTTT	CASTINRGGDRGSNTGELFF
-	TRBV5-4	-	TRBJ2-2	TGTGCCAGCAGCTTGGTGACACCCGTGGGCACCGGGGAGCTGTTTTTT	CASSLVTPVGTGELFF
-	TRBV7-3	-	TRBJ2-2	TGTGCCAGCAGCTTACACCCGAGAAACACCGGGGAGCTGTTTTTT	CASSLHPRNTGELFF
-	TRBV5-4	TRBD1	TRBJ2-7	TGTGCCAGCAGCCCGCGACAGGGCGTCTCCTACGAGCAGTACTTC	CASSPRQGVSYEQYF
-	TRBV6-2/TRBV6-3	-	TRBJ2-1	TGTGCCAGCAGTTACGTCTCAGGGGAGCAGTTCTTC	CASSYVSGEQFF
once	TRBV19	-	TRBJ1-3	TGTGCCAGTAGCGTTCTGAGGACAGACTCTGGAAACACCATATATTTT	CASSVLRTDSGNTIYF
many	TRBV11-3	-	TRBJ2-7	TGTGCCAGCAGCTTTAACACCTACGAGCAGTACTTC	CASSFNTYEQYF
-	TRBV28	-	TRBJ1-2	TGTGCCAGCAGTTTCCGAAGGACAGCGTATGGCTACACCTTC	CASSFRRTAYGYTF
-	TRBV28	-	TRBJ1-5	TGTGCCAGCAGGGAAGGACAGCTTCCATATAGCAATCAGCCCCAGCATTTT	CASREGQLPYSNQPQHF
few	TRBV11-3	-	TRBJ2-3	TGTGCCAGCAGCTTCGGTGGGGGGAGGACAGATACGCAGTATTTT	CASSFGGGRTDTQYF
-	TRBV29-1	-	TRBJ2-1	TGCAGCGTTGAAAGGTTAGCGGCTAACAATGAGCAGTTCTTC	CSVERLAANNEQFF
-	TRBV29-1	TRBD1	TRBJ1-1	TGCAGCGCTGACAGGGGCACTGAAGCTTTCTTT	CSADRGTEAFF
-	TRBV4-2	-	TRBJ1-2	TGTGCCAGCAGCCAAGAGACAGGTTATGGCTACACCTTC	CASSQETGYGYTF
few	TRBV19	TRBD1	TRBJ1-1	TGTGCCAGTAGTATAAATACAGGGGTTACTGAAGCTTTCTTT	CASSINTGVTEAFF
-	TRBV4-3	TRBD2	TRBJ2-1	TGCGCCAGCAGCCAAGATACCTCCCCCGGGGGGGCCTATGAGCAGTTCTTC	CASSQDTSPGGAYEQFF
few	TRBV6-5	TRBD1	TRBJ2-7	TGTGCCAGCAGTCCCTGGGACAGGGGACACGAGCAGTACTTC	CASSPWDRGHEQYF
once	TRBV19	-	TRBJ1-2	TGTGCCAGTAGTATAGTGGGCAGAGATGGCTACACCTTC	CASSIVGRDGYTF
-	TRBV7-2	TRBD1	TRBJ1-2	TGTGCCAGCAGCTTAACAGGGGGCTGGGCTAACTATGGCTACACCTTC	CASSLTGGWANYGYTF
-	TRBV4-2	-	TRBJ2-2	TGTGCCAGCAGCCAAGTGGGCCAGGGTGTTAATCGGAACACCGGGGAGCTGTTTTTT	CASSQVGQGVNRNTGELFF
few	TRBV7-2	TRBD1	TRBJ1-4	TGTGCCAGCAGCTTAAACGGACAGGCGTATGAAAAACTGTTTTTT	CASSLNGQAYEKLFF
once	TRBV6-5	TRBD1	TRBJ1-5	TGTGCCAGCAGCAAGGACAGGGCCGGCAATCAGCCCCAGCATTTT	CASSKDRAGNQPQHF
-	TRBV5-1	TRBD1	TRBJ1-1	TGCGCCAGCAGCTCGCAGGGGGCCGGGACTGAAGCTTTCTTT	CASSSQGAGTEAFF
-	TRBV4-1	TRBD1	TRBJ2-7	TGCGCCAGCAGCCATCTTGGAGACAGGGCCTACGAGCAGTACTTC	CASSHLGDRAYEQYF
once	TRBV5-1	TRBD1	TRBJ2-5	TGCGCCAGCAGCTTGGAGGGACAGAAACAAGAGACCCAGTACTTC	CASSLEGQKQETQYF
many	TRBV11-2	-	TRBJ1-6	TGTGCCAGCAGCTTAGAAACGGGGACTTATTCACCCCTCCACTTT	CASSLETGTYSPLHF
-	TRBV7-3	-	TRBJ1-1	TGTGCCAGCAGCCGGGCAGAGGGCCCAGCTTTCTTT	CASSRAEGPAFF
once	TRBV6-5	-	TRBJ1-2	TGTGCCAGCAGTTATGACAGCTCTAACTATGGCTACACCTTC	CASSYDSSNYGYTF
-	TRBV7-9	-	TRBJ1-1	TGTGCCAGCAGCTTTTTAGGAGGGTTTGAGAACACTGAAGCTTTCTTT	CASSFLGGFENTEAFF
-	TRBV4-3	TRBD1	TRBJ2-3	TGCGCCAGCAGCCAAGTTTCGGCCAGGGGGACAGATACGCAGTATTTT	CASSQVSARGTDTQYF
-	TRBV11-3	-	TRBJ2-3	TGTGCCAGCAGGACTAACACAGATACGCAGTATTTT	CASRTNTDTQYF
-	TRBV7-9	-	TRBJ1-2	TGTGCCAGCAGCTTAGGGGCAGGGGTGAACTATGGCTACACCTTC	CASSLGAGVNYGYTF
-	TRBV6-5	TRBD1	TRBJ1-3	TGTGCCAGCAGTTACCGGGACAGGGGTTACGGAAACACCATATATTTT	CASSYRDRGYGNTIYF
-	TRBV7-2	-	TRBJ2-3	TGTGCCAGCAGCTCGAGGCGGTCGAGCACAGATACGCAGTATTTT	CASSSRRSSTDTQYF
-	TRBV5-1	TRBD1	TRBJ1-6	TGCGCCAGCAGCCCCTCGGGACAGGACAATTCACCCCTCCACTTT	CASSPSGQDNSPLHF
-	TRBV10-3	-	TRBJ1-2	TGTGCCATCACCCCGGGACTGATGAACTATGGCTACACCTTC	CAITPGLMNYGYTF
-	TRBV2	TRBD1	TRBJ2-7	TGTGCCAGCCTAACGGGACAGGGCTCCTACGAGCAGTACTTC	CASLTGQGSYEQYF
-	TRBV14	-	TRBJ2-2	TGTGCCAGCAGCCAAGAAGTCCTAGAAAACACCGGGGAGCTGTTTTTT	CASSQEVLENTGELFF
-	TRBV2	TRBD2	TRBJ2-1	TGTGCCAGCAGCCGTGATAGCGGGGTATTTGAGGATGAGCAGTTCTTC	CASSRDSGVFEDEQFF
-	TRBV30	TRBD1	TRBJ2-7	TGTGCCTGGAGTAGGACAGGGGGCTCCTACGAGCAGTACTTC	CAWSRTGGSYEQYF
-	TRBV21-1	-	TRBJ2-7	TGTGCCAGCAGCAAATCGAATACCGGGACAGGGATCTACGAGCAGTACTTC	CASSKSNTGTGIYEQYF
-	TRBV15	TRBD2	TRBJ2-2	TGTGCCACTTCATTAGACCTAGTGGGACTAGCGGGGGGCCAGAACACCGGGGAGCTGTTTTTT	CATSLDLVGLAGGQNTGELFF
-	TRBV3-1/TRBV3-2	-	TRBJ2-2	TGTGCCAGCAGCCCTTATAGCGTCGGGGAGCTGTTTTTT	CASSPYSVGELFF